This T cell receptor beta chain was captured in a study of shared clonotypes between healthy human individuals. CD8 cells classed as naive were CD45RO-negative and positively selected for CCR7, excluding terminally differentiated effector memory CD45RA+ cells. V lost 4 bases and J lost 4, with 8 bases in between. The CDR3 totals 13 residues. Germline CDR1 and CDR2: MNHEY and SVGAGI. The protocol was immunoSEQ multiplex PCR, while the TCRdb copy is restricted to in-frame clones and leaves out a portion. The sample carries about 2.2 million clones, 90% to 95% recorded once. This receptor was taken from a young man in good health. Some clones in this sample may be carry-over from other donors' samples. The chain links TRBV6-5 to TRBJ1-5; D may be TRBD1 (6 bases). Sequencing was carried out using naive CD8+ T cells from PBMCs. For the CDR3, the DNA is TGTGCCAGCAGTTGGACAGTAAATCAGCCCCAGCATTTT. Its translation: CASSWTVNQPQHF.